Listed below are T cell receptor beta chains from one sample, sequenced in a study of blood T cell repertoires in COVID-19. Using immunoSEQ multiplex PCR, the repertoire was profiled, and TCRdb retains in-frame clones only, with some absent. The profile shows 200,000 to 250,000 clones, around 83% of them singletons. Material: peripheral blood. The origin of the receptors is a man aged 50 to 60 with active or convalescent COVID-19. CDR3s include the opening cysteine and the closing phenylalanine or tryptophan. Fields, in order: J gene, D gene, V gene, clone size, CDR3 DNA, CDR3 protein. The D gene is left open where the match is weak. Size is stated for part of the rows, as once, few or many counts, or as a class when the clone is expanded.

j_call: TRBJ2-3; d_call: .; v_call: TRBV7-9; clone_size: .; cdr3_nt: TGTGCCAGCAGCAGGTACCCCACAGGGACAGATACGCAGTATTTT; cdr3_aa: CASSRYPTGTDTQYF
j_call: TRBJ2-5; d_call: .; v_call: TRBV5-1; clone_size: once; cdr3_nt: TGCGCCAGCAGCTTGGGACTGCAAGAGACCCAGTACTTC; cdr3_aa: CASSLGLQETQYF
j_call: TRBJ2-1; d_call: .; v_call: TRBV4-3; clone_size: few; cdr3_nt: TGCGCCAGCAGCCAAGAATACTCACTCTCCTACAATGAGCAGTTCTTC; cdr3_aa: CASSQEYSLSYNEQFF
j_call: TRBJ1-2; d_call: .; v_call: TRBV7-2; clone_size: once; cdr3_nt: TGTGCCAGCAGCTCATCAGGGGTCAACTATGGCTACACCTTC; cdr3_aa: CASSSSGVNYGYTF
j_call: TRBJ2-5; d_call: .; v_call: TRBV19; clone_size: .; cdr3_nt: TGTGCCAGTAGTATTGTATTTGGGTCCCCGGGAAGGGAGACCCAGTACTTC; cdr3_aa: CASSIVFGSPGRETQYF
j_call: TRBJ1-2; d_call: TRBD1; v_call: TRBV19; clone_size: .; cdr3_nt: TGTGCCAGCAAGCCGGGACAGGGGGCAGGTCGCTATGGCTACACCTTC; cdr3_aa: CASKPGQGAGRYGYTF
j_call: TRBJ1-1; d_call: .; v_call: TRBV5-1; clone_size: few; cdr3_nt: TGCGCCAGCAGCGCAGACGGAGCGAACACTGAAGCTTTCTTT; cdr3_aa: CASSADGANTEAFF
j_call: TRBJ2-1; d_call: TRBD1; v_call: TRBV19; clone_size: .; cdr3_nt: TGTGCCAGTAGTATAGGCTGGACAGGGGGCATCTACAATGAGCAGTTCTTC; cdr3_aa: CASSIGWTGGIYNEQFF
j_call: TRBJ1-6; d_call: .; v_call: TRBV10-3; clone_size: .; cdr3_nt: TGTGCCATCAGATCACAGGGTCTAGTCCCCCTCCACTTT; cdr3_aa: CAIRSQGLVPLHF
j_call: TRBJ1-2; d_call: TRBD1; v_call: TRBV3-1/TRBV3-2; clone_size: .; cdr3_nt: TGTGCCAGCAGCCAAGGACCGGGACAGGTAAACTATGGCTACACCTTC; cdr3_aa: CASSQGPGQVNYGYTF
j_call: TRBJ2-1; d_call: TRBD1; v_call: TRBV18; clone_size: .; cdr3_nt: TGTGCCAGCTCAACCCCGGGACAGCGGAGCTCCTACAATGAGCAGTTCTTC; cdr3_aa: CASSTPGQRSSYNEQFF
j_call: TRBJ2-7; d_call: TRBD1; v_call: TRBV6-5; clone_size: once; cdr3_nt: TGTGCCAGCAGACATAGTGGACAGGGGGGGTACGAGCAGTACTTC; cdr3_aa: CASRHSGQGGYEQYF
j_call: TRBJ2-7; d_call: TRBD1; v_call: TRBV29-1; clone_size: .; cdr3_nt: TGCAGCGTTGGGGACGGGACAGCCTACGAGCAGTACTTC; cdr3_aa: CSVGDGTAYEQYF
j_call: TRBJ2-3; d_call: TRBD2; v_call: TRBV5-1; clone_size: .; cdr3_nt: TGCGCCAGCAGCTTGGTCCCAGCGGGGAGCACAGATACGCAGTATTTT; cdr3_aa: CASSLVPAGSTDTQYF
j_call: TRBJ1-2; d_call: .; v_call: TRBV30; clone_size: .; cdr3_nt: TGTGCCTGGAGTAGGGGTTACTATGGCTACACCTTC; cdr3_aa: CAWSRGYYGYTF
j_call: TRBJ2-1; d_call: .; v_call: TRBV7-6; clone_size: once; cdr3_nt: TGTGCCAGCAGCTTAGCGCCGGGGACCTACAATGAGCAGTTCTTC; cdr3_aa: CASSLAPGTYNEQFF
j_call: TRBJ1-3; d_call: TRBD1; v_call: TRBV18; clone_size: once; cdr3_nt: TGTGCCAGCTCACCTCCGGACAGGGAGGCGGGAAACACCATATATTTT; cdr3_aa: CASSPPDREAGNTIYF
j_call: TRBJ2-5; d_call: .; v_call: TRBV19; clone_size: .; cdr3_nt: TGTGCCAGTAGTATAGGTCAGGGAGAGACCCAGTACTTC; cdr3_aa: CASSIGQGETQYF
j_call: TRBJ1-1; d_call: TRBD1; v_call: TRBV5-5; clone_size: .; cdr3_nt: TGTGCCAGCAGCCCGAGACAGGGATGGGCCATGAACACTGAAGCTTTCTTT; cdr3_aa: CASSPRQGWAMNTEAFF
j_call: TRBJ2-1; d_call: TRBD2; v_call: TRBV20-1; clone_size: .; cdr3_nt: TGCAGTGCTAGTCCAGAACCGGGACTAGTACAATTCTTC; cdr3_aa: CSASPEPGLVQFF
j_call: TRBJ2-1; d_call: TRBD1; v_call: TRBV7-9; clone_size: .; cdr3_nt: TGTGCCAGCAGCCAGATGACAGGGAGCTCCTACAATGAGCAGTTCTTC; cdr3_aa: CASSQMTGSSYNEQFF
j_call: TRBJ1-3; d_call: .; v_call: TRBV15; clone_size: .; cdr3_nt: TGTGCCACCAGTTCGGGGGTAGAGCCGGGAAACACCATATATTTT; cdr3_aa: CATSSGVEPGNTIYF
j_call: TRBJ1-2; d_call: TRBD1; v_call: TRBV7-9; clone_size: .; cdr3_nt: TGTGCCAGCAGCCCCGATCCGGGCAGGGGGGCCCTCAACTATGGCTACACCTTC; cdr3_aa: CASSPDPGRGALNYGYTF
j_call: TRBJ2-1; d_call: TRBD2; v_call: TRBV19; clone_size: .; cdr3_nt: TGTGCCAGTAGTGCCCTAGCCCCGGGACTAGCGGGAGTTTCTCATGAGCAGTTCTTC; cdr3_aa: CASSALAPGLAGVSHEQFF
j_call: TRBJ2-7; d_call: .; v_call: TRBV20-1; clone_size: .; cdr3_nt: TGCAGTGGCGGGGCCTACGAGCAGTACTTC; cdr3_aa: CSGGAYEQYF